The present TCR beta chain was sequenced within a study of blood T cell repertoires in COVID-19. Study-level background: Samples representing acute and convalescent COVID-19 were sourced from the United States, Italy and Spain.

As handled by the study authors: Amplified reference gene primers provided the basis for estimating nucleated cell counts. Using immunoSEQ multiplex PCR, the repertoire was profiled, and TCRdb retains in-frame clones only, with some absent. The V and J calls and clone size were taken over from that table, and D and trimming were inferred from the DNA. Of some 96,000 clones in the sample, around four fifths are singletons; the top ten hold over 10%. Losses at the gene ends were 3 bases for V and 3 bases for J; bases not matched to a gene: 6. Germline assignment: CDR1 MDHEN and CDR2 SYDVKM. CDR3 length: 16 residues.

Sequencing input: peripheral blood. The rearrangement uses TRBV28 and TRBJ2-3; 10 bases are a match to TRBD2. The TCR was taken from a human donor in a cohort sampled during active COVID-19. The CDR3 is CASSFSSGSLTDTQYF. The CDR3 nucleotides are TGTGCCAGCAGTTTCTCTAGCGGGAGTTTGACAGATACGCAGTATTTT. Filled out from reference TRBV28 and TRBJ2-3, the complete variable domain reads DVKVTQSSRYLVKRTGEKVFLECVQDMDHENMFWYRQDPGLGLRLIYFSYDVKMKEKGDIPEGYSVSREKKERFSLILESASTNQTSMYLCASSFSSGSLTDTQYFGPGTRLTVL.